The clone carrying this T cell receptor beta chain has ten or more counts. This entry is derived from a study of human T cells and chemical hapten exposure. TCRdb analysed the RACE reads with MiXCR anew, one entry per CDR3 protein. The sample lists 50,000 to 65,000 distinct CDR3 sequences; approximately 9.8% were seen once. Time point: pre-sensitization, week 0. Treatment of the sample: therapeutic diphenylcyclopropenone sensitization with weekly scalp DPC. Blood draws preceded each patch test application. The receptor comes from a woman between 40 and 50 years old with alopecia areata. Some clones in this sample may be carry-over from other donors' samples. This sample comprised whole blood, obtained in connection with sensitization to the hapten diphenylcyclopropenone (DPC).

The CDR3 DNA sequence: TGTGCCTGGAGCTGGACAGATGAAGCTTTCTTT. Translated: CAWSWTDEAFF. The J gene is TRBJ1-1, the V gene TRBV30; weak D call: TRBD1 (6 bases). Germline V gene data show CDR1 as GTSNPN and CDR2 as SVGIG (reference sequence). This CDR3 contains 11 residues. V was trimmed by 3 bases and J by 7 bases, leaving 9 bases between them.